This record concerns one T cell receptor beta chain sequence. The antigen remains undetermined. Profiled with immunoSEQ multiplex PCR; TCRdb holds only in-frame clones, not every one. The sample includes roughly 25,000 clones, more than 80% of them seen just once. The record originates from a study of T cells in narcolepsy. Per the germline V gene, CDR1 is SGDLS and CDR2 is YYNGEE. CDR3 length: 18 residues. The V and J ends lost 4 bases and 6 bases, in that order; junction bases with no gene match: 15. Study observations and caveats: Reportedly, autoreactive clonotypes were serially detected in patients' blood but not controls'. Autoreactive HCRT-specific and TRIB2-specific clonotypes were marked in same-patient CSF-versus-blood CD4+ comparisons.

Specimen: CD45RA- memory CD4+ T cells from PBMCs. The clonotype originates from a human donor with narcolepsy. The V and J genes are TRBV9 and TRBJ2-4, with TRBD2 matching over 11 bases. CDR3 sequence: CASSPLPGRLAGGNIQYF. For the CDR3, the DNA is TGTGCCAGCAGCCCACTACCCGGCAGGCTAGCGGGGGGAAACATTCAGTACTTC.